Presented here are 3 T cell receptor beta chains from one specimen sequenced in a study of T cell changes during pregnancy in multiple sclerosis. Profiled with immunoSEQ multiplex PCR; TCRdb holds only in-frame clones, not every one. This sample has tens of thousands of clones, with around nine tenths found just once. The sequenced sample was CD4+ T cells from peripheral blood mononuclear cells, obtained in the first trimester of pregnancy. These TCRs come from a female donor in good health, enrolled as a control in a pregnancy study.

The V call is TRBV30, the J call TRBJ2-2; 10 positions match TRBD2. The CDR3 spans 17 residues. Germline-derived CDR1 and CDR2 are GTSNPN and SVGIG (reference sequence). V lost 4 bases to trimming and J lost 7 bases; unmatched junction nucleotides: 15. The CDR3 reads CAWKGSGGALVGGELFF. The CDR3 DNA is TGTGCCTGGAAAGGGAGCGGGGGGGCTTTAGTAGGCGGGGAGCTGTTTTTT.

Concerning this clone itself: Other DNA sequences of this sample code for an identical CDR3. The V and J genes are TRBV7-2 and TRBJ1-1, with 8 bases identical to TRBD1. Germline assignment: CDR1 SGHTA and CDR2 FQGNSA. Unmatched junction bases numbered 3, after V lost 6 bases and J lost 0 bases. The CDR3 totals 14 residues. The CDR3 protein is CASSRDRMNTEAFF. CDR3 bases: TGTGCCAGCAGTCGGGACAGGATGAACACTGAAGCTTTCTTT.

This clone has a single count. The chain joins TRBV6-4 to TRBJ2-7, with D hard to call. CDR3 length equals 10 residues. Between the trimmed V and J ends, which lost 6 bases and 6 bases, there was a span of 6 bases. The germline V gene has CDR1 MRHNA and CDR2 SNTAGT. The CDR3 reads CASRCREQYF. The CDR3 DNA is TGTGCCAGCAGGTGTCGCGAGCAGTACTTC.